Reported below is one T cell receptor (beta chain). Its matching antigen is unknown. Method: immunoSEQ multiplex PCR; TCRdb's copy keeps in-frame clones and lacks some. The sample lists 70,000 to 75,000 clones, around 94% occurring once. CDR1 and CDR2 (germline): SGHAT, FQNNGV. V dropped 5 bases and J dropped 2 bases, with 13 bases sitting between them. The CDR3 sequence is 14 residues long. This specimen belongs to a study of cytomegalovirus exposure and HLA in healthy donors. Whole-study results and caveats: Specific recognition of CMV antigens was confirmed in vitro for a few chains (all CMV-associated). The study listed 150 to 200 cytomegalovirus-associated TCR beta chains. Many donors shared some public TCRs, even though most TCR sequences were rare.

The gene calls are TRBV11-2 and TRBJ2-7; D perhaps matches TRBD2 (5 bases). Sequenced input: PBMCs. The sequence was obtained from a woman younger than 35 in good health and CMV-seropositive. The CDR3 loop is CASSGVSGTYEQYF. CDR3 sequence (DNA): TGTGCCAGCAGCGGCGTGTCGGGGACCTACGAGCAGTACTTC.